The next 29 T cell receptor beta chains were all read from a single sample in a study of Ad26.COV2.S vaccination and SARS-CoV-2 variants. The method was immunoSEQ multiplex PCR; TCRdb's version includes in-frame clones alone and lacks a portion of them. In the table there are 380,000 or so clones, 83% of which are singletons. The treatment was: 15 to 20 received Ad26.COV2.S at low or high dose, single or two shots; about 5 received placebo; per-sample allocation not given. At day 63 after the first vaccine or placebo injection, samples were drawn. This sample comprised peripheral blood, obtained in a trial of Ad26.COV2.S vaccine versus placebo. The origin of the receptors is a person between 18 and 65 years old who received the Ad26.COV2.S COVID-19 vaccine or a placebo.

The chain carries TRBV30 and TRBJ1-1; 7 bases fit TRBD1. V gave up 5 bases and J gave up 4 bases; unmatched junction bases: 10. Germline values: CDR1 GTSNPN, CDR2 SVGIG (reference sequence). This CDR3 is 14 amino acids long. The CDR3 here is CAWDRQGGGTEAFF. CDR3 sequence (DNA): TGTGCCTGGGACCGACAGGGAGGAGGCACTGAAGCTTTCTTT.

CDR3: CASSLGPSGYNEQFF. The CDR3 DNA follows: TGTGCCAGCAGCTTAGGTCCTAGCGGGTACAATGAGCAGTTCTTC. The chain links TRBV7-2 to TRBJ2-1; 8 bases align to TRBD2. This CDR3 is 15 amino acids long. V lost 1 base and J lost 4; bases outside the gene matches: 3. CDR1 and CDR2 (germline): SGHTA, FQGNSA.

The rearrangement uses TRBV5-1 and TRBJ1-2; no reliable D call. The V gene's germline CDR1 is SGHRS and CDR2 YFSETQ. There are 13 residues in the CDR3. V dropped 0 bases and J dropped 3 bases, with 6 bases sitting between them. In DNA, the CDR3 is TGCGCCAGCAGCTTGGTTACGGACTATGGCTACACCTTC. Residues: CASSLVTDYGYTF. Complete variable domain (other parts from reference TRBV5-1 and TRBJ1-2): KAGVTQTPRYLIKTRGQQVTLSCSPISGHRSVSWYQQTPGQGLQFLFEYFSETQRNKGNFPGRFSGRQFSNSRSEMNVSTLELGDSALYLCASSLVTDYGYTFGSGTRLTVV.

J is TRBJ2-1 and V is TRBV5-4, with D tentatively TRBD1 or TRBD2 (7 bases each). This CDR3 spans 14 amino acids. Germline CDR1 SGHNT, CDR2 YYREEE (reference sequence). V was trimmed by 5 bases and J by 7 bases, leaving 16 bases between them. CDR3 loop: CASSRQGGVNEQFF. CDR3 in DNA: TGTGCCAGCAGTCGACAGGGAGGGGTGAATGAGCAGTTCTTC.

Points on this clone: Other DNA variants within this sample encode the same CDR3. The genes are TRBV19 and TRBJ2-5; D perhaps matches TRBD1 (5 bases). V was trimmed by 3 bases and J by 3 bases, leaving 8 bases between them. The germline V gene encodes CDR1 LNHDA and CDR2 SQIVND (reference sequence). There are 13 residues in the CDR3. The CDR3 nucleotides are TGTGCCAGTAGTATTGACAGCGAAGAGACCCAGTACTTC. This codes for CASSIDSEETQYF.

This CDR3 is CASSRDRAYEQYF. CDR3 nucleotides: TGTGCCAGCAGCCGGGACAGGGCCTACGAGCAGTACTTC. J is TRBJ2-7 and V is TRBV11-2; 9 bases align to TRBD1. J lost 2 bases, V lost 5 bases, and 1 base had no gene match. The V gene's germline CDR1 is SGHAT and CDR2 FQNNGV. The CDR3 is 13 amino acids. The full variable domain, in which reference TRBV11-2 and TRBJ2-7 provide the parts outside the CDR3, is EAGVAQSPRYKIIEKRQSVAFWCNPISGHATLYWYQQILGQGPKLLIQFQNNGVVDDSQLPKDRFSAERLKGVDSTLKIQPAKLEDSAVYLCASSRDRAYEQYFGPGTRLTVT.

The chain couples TRBV7-2 to TRBJ2-3; either TRBD1 or TRBD2 may supply D (5 bases each). The CDR3 totals 15 residues. Germline V gives CDR1 SGHTA, CDR2 FQGNSA. V was shortened by 2 bases and J by 2 bases, with 11 bases between the two germline ends. The chain's CDR3 is CASSLMGVPTDTQYF. CDR3 nucleotide sequence: TGTGCCAGCAGCTTAATGGGGGTCCCCACAGATACGCAGTATTTT.

This chain connects TRBV6-1 to TRBJ1-2, with 8 bases aligning to TRBD1. Germline CDR1 reads MNHNS; CDR2 reads SASEGT. Trimming removed 3 bases from V and 8 bases from J; junction bases left unmatched: 5. This CDR3 has 13 residues. The CDR3 spells CASSDRGLRGYTF. The CDR3 DNA reads TGTGCCAGCAGTGACAGGGGGCTACGGGGCTACACCTTC.

J is TRBJ2-7 and V is TRBV5-6; possibly TRBD1 or TRBD2 for D (5 bases each). The CDR3 runs to 12 residues. Germline-derived CDR1 and CDR2 are SGHDT and YYEEEE. V lost 1 base, J lost 5 bases, and 7 bases lay in between. As DNA, the CDR3 is TGTGCCAGCAGCTTGCTGGGACACGAGCAGTACTTC. Amino acid sequence: CASSLLGHEQYF.

The chain couples TRBV11-3 to TRBJ2-7, with 12 nucleotides matching TRBD2. J was trimmed by 2 bases and V by 0 bases; bases with no gene match: 8. CDR1 and CDR2 from the germline V gene are SGHNT and YENEEA. This CDR3 contains 18 residues. The CDR3 DNA reads as TGTGCCAGCAGCTTAGATCTCCTAGCGGGAGGGAGCACCTACGAGCAGTACTTC. This translates into CASSLDLLAGGSTYEQYF.

The chain combines TRBV4-3 with TRBJ2-5, with D uncertain. In germline, CDR1 is LGHNA, CDR2 YSLEER. Trimming took off 1 base at V and 1 base at J, with 13 bases between the two ends. The CDR3 totals 16 residues. The CDR3 here is CASSQGQYALQETQYF. The CDR3 DNA sequence: TGCGCCAGCAGCCAAGGCCAGTATGCCCTCCAAGAGACCCAGTACTTC.

This clone was counted a single time. This chain uses TRBV7-9 with TRBJ2-7; TRBD1 might be the D (6 bases). The V gene's germline CDR1 is SEHNR and CDR2 FQNEAQ (reference sequence). V lost 4 bases and J lost 0, with 19 bases in between. This CDR3 contains 17 residues. The CDR3: CASSSGIGGSNSYEQYF. The CDR3 DNA reads TGTGCCAGCAGCTCCGGTATTGGGGGCAGCAACTCCTACGAGCAGTACTTC.

In regard to this clone: A much larger clone is a single base away; this may be a read error. In nucleotides, the CDR3 is TGTGCCAGCAGCTTTGGAGGGGACACTGAAGCTTTCTTT. This codes for CASSFGGDTEAFF. V and J are TRBV11-2 and TRBJ1-1, with D perhaps TRBD1 (5 bases). CDR1 and CDR2 (germline): SGHAT, FQNNGV. Trimming took 3 bases from V and 3 from J, leaving 8 bases between them. There are 13 residues in the CDR3.

This sequence joins TRBV7-6 and TRBJ2-7, with D perhaps being TRBD1 or TRBD2 (5 bases each). The CDR3 covers 15 residues. The ends were cut back, 4 bases at V and 3 bases at J, with 16 bases in the middle. CDR1 is SGHVS, CDR2 FNYEAQ, per germline. The CDR3 sequence: CASSSPGTLDYEQYF. The CDR3 DNA is TGTGCCAGCAGCTCTCCTGGGACGCTGGACTACGAGCAGTACTTC.

This chain connects TRBV24-1 to TRBJ2-1, with 10 bases that match TRBD2. This CDR3 region has 20 residues. The germline gives CDR1 KGHDR, CDR2 SFDVKD. V dropped 3 bases and J dropped 0; count of bases not matched to a gene: 13. The CDR3 region is CATSDLVAGGGPHSYNEQFF. The CDR3 bases are TGTGCCACCAGTGATCTGGTAGCGGGAGGTGGCCCCCACTCCTACAATGAGCAGTTCTTC.

The chain employs TRBV5-1 and TRBJ1-1; D unclear. The CDR3 is 12 amino acids. Germline assignment: CDR1 SGHRS and CDR2 YFSETQ. The V end lost 6 bases, the J end lost 4 bases, and 10 bases lay between the germline ends. This CDR3 reads CASNDIGTEAFF. The CDR3 coding sequence is TGCGCCAGCAACGACATAGGCACTGAAGCTTTCTTT.

J is TRBJ2-1 and V is TRBV18; 11 bases align to TRBD2. CDR3 length equals 16 residues. V gave up 3 bases and J gave up 12 bases; unmatched junction bases: 13. The germline V gene has CDR1 KGHSH and CDR2 LQKENI. The CDR3 protein is CASSPVGTSGRGVQFF. The CDR3 nucleotides are TGTGCCAGCTCACCTGTGGGTACTAGCGGGAGAGGGGTGCAGTTCTTC.

This clone was detected many times. This sequence joins TRBV28 and TRBJ1-1, with D unresolved. The V gene lost 5 bases and the J gene lost 3 bases, with 7 bases spanning the gap. This CDR3 contains 12 residues. Germline CDR1 is MDHEN and CDR2 is SYDVKM. CDR3 DNA: TGTGCCAGCAGTGACCTATACACTGAAGCTTTCTTT. Translation: CASSDLYTEAFF. The variable domain in full, with the rest retrieved from reference TRBV28 and TRBJ1-1, is DVKVTQSSRYLVKRTGEKVFLECVQDMDHENMFWYRQDPGLGLRLIYFSYDVKMKEKGDIPEGYSVSREKKERFSLILESASTNQTSMYLCASSDLYTEAFFGQGTRLTVV.

The J gene is TRBJ2-5, the V gene TRBV7-2; TRBD2 matches at 9 bases. The CDR3 length is 17 residues. Unmatched junction bases numbered 7, after V lost 0 bases and J lost 2 bases. CDR1 is SGHTA, CDR2 FQGNSA, per germline. CDR3 nucleotides: TGTGCCAGCAGCTTAGCGCTAAGCGGGGGGTATCAAGAGACCCAGTACTTC. The encoded protein is CASSLALSGGYQETQYF.

This clone occurred once. The chain links TRBV5-4 to TRBJ2-6; D not resolved. With 9 bases removed from V and 1 base from J, the gap between germline ends came to 8 bases. CDR1 is SGHNT and CDR2 is YYREEE in the germline V gene (reference sequence). The CDR3 is 13 residues long. The DNA for the CDR3 is TGTGCCACCCATTATTCTGGGGCCAACGTCCTGACTTTC. Residues: CATHYSGANVLTF.

This chain connects TRBV19 to TRBJ2-5; unclear D gene. CDR1 and CDR2 (germline): LNHDA, SQIVND (reference sequence). The CDR3 spans 14 residues. V lost 5 bases and J lost 7, with 17 bases in between. This CDR3 reads CASSLKRLHVTQYF. For the CDR3, the DNA is TGTGCCAGTAGTTTGAAAAGACTCCACGTGACCCAGTACTTC. The whole variable domain, remainder taken from reference TRBV19 and TRBJ2-5, is DGGITQSPKYLFRKEGQNVTLSCEQNLNHDAMYWYRQDPGQGLRLIYYSQIVNDFQKGDIAEGYSVSREKKESFPLTVTSAQKNPTAFYLCASSLKRLHVTQYFGPGTRLLVL.

The chain links TRBV29-1 to TRBJ2-7, with D uncertain. Germline V gene sequence: CDR1 SQVTM, CDR2 ANQGSEA. Trimming pared 1 base from V and 0 bases from J, leaving 10 bases between. This CDR3 spans 14 amino acids. The CDR3 here is CSVEGPQTSYEQYF. CDR3 nucleotide sequence: TGCAGCGTTGAAGGCCCCCAGACCTCCTACGAGCAGTACTTC.

This clone was picked up a small number of times. This rearrangement joins TRBV7-2 to TRBJ2-3; perhaps TRBD2 as D (7 bases). The CDR3 covers 15 residues. Trimming cost V 3 bases and J 1 base, with 11 bases left between them. Germline V lookup: CDR1 SGHTA, CDR2 FQGNSA. CDR3: CASSLGGPRTDTQYF. The CDR3 bases are TGTGCCAGCAGCTTGGGGGGGCCCCGCACAGATACGCAGTATTTT.

The gene calls are TRBV7-3 and TRBJ2-1, with 8 positions matching TRBD2. The CDR3 consists of 16 residues. Germline CDR1 is SGHTA and CDR2 is FQGTGA. Germline trimming cut 5 bases from V and 4 bases from J; bases unmatched to any gene: 10. The CDR3 DNA sequence: TGTGCCAGCAGCCTTACCGGACGGGAGGGGTACAATGAGCAGTTCTTC. Translated: CASSLTGREGYNEQFF.

The V call is TRBV24-1, the J call TRBJ2-5; TRBD2 aligns across 9 bases. The germline V gene has CDR1 KGHDR and CDR2 SFDVKD. With 3 bases clipped from V and 3 bases from J, the junction kept 4 bases outside the gene matches. The CDR3 runs to 15 residues. The CDR3 region has the DNA TGTGCCACCAGTGATGGGGCTAGCGGGAAAGAGACCCAGTACTTC. Translated: CATSDGASGKETQYF.

The chain carries TRBV7-2 and TRBJ2-7; 7 bases are shared with TRBD2. The V segment lost 4 bases and the J segment 3 bases; nucleotides outside the gene matches: 3. This CDR3 contains 13 residues. The germline V gene has CDR1 SGHTA and CDR2 FQGNSA. The CDR3 sequence: CASSYSSGYEQYF. CDR3 in DNA: TGTGCCAGCAGCTACTCTAGCGGCTACGAGCAGTACTTC.

The count of this clone is one. The chain joins TRBV3-1 (or the pseudogene TRBV3-2) to TRBJ2-5; D is possibly TRBD2 (6 bases). There are 16 residues in the CDR3. CDR1 LGHDT and CDR2 YNNKEL come from the germline V gene (reference sequence). V lost 6 bases and J lost 0, with 17 bases in between. The CDR3 DNA follows: TGTGCCAGCAGTCACCCGGGGGTTGGGTACCAAGAGACCCAGTACTTC. This translates into CASSHPGVGYQETQYF.

Regarding this clone: Within the sample, other DNA sequences also encode this same CDR3. CDR3 sequence reads: CASSQGLAGGYEQYF. The CDR3 DNA sequence: TGTGCCAGCAGCCAAGGACTAGCGGGGGGATACGAGCAGTACTTC. This chain connects TRBV14 to TRBJ2-7; 13 nucleotides match TRBD2. V dropped 1 base and J dropped 4; count of bases not matched to a gene: 1. This CDR3 is 15 amino acids long. Per the germline V gene, CDR1 is SGHDN and CDR2 is FVKESK.

The rearrangement joins TRBV2 to TRBJ1-2, with 9 bases aligning to TRBD1. With V trimmed by 4 bases and J by 9 bases, 6 bases remained unmatched. CDR1 is SNHLY and CDR2 is FYNNEI in the germline V gene. The CDR3 totals 13 residues. The CDR3 loop is CASSGGTGISYTF. DNA for the CDR3: TGTGCCAGCAGTGGAGGGACAGGGATAAGCTACACCTTC.